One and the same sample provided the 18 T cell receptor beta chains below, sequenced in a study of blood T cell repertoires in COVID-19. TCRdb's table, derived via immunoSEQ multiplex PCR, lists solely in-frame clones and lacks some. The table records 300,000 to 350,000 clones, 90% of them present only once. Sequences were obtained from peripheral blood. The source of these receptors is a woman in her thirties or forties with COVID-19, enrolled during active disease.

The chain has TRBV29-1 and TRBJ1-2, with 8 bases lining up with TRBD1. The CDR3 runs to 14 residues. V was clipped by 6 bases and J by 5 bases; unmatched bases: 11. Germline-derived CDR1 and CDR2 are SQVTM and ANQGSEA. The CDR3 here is CSVVTGDSLYGYTF. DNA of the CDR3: TGCAGCGTCGTGACAGGGGACTCCCTTTATGGCTACACCTTC.

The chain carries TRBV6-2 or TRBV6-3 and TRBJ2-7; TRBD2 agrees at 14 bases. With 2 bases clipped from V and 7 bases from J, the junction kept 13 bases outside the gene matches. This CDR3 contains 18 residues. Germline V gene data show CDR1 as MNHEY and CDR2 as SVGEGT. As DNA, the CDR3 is TGTGCCAGCAGTTACGCACCCGGGACTAGCGGGAGACTGGGGGAGCAGTACTTC. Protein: CASSYAPGTSGRLGEQYF.

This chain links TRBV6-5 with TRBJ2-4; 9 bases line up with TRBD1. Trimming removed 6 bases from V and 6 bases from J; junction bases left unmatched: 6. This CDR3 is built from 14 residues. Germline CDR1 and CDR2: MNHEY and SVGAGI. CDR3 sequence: CASRIDRGANIQYF. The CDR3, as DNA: TGTGCCAGCAGAATTGACAGGGGGGCAAACATTCAGTACTTC.

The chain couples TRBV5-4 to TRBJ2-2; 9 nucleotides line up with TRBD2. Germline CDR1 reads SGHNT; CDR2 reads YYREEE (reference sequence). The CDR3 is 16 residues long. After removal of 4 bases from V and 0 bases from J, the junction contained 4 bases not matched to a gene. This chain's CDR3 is CASSPRLAANTGELFF. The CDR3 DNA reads TGTGCCAGCAGCCCGAGACTAGCGGCGAACACCGGGGAGCTGTTTTTT.

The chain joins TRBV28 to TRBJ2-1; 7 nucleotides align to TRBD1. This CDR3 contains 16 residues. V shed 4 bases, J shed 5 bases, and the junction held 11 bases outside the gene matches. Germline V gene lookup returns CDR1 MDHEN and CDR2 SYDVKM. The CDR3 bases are TGTGCCAGCAGTTGGCATCTCGGACAGGCGAACAATGAGCAGTTCTTC. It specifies CASSWHLGQANNEQFF. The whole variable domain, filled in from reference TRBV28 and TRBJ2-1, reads DVKVTQSSRYLVKRTGEKVFLECVQDMDHENMFWYRQDPGLGLRLIYFSYDVKMKEKGDIPEGYSVSREKKERFSLILESASTNQTSMYLCASSWHLGQANNEQFFGPGTRLTVL.

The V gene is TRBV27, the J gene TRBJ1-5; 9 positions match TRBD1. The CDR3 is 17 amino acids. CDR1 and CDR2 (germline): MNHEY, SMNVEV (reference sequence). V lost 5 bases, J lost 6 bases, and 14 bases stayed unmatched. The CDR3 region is CASSHRGPGQGFQPQHF. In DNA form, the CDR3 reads TGTGCCAGCAGTCACAGAGGCCCGGGACAGGGATTTCAGCCCCAGCATTTT.

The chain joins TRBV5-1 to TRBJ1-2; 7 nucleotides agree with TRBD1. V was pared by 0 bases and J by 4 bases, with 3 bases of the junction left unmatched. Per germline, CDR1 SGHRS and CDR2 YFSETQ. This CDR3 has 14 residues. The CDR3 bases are TGCGCCAGCAGCTTGGACAGGGGTGGCTATGGCTACACCTTC. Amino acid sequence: CASSLDRGGYGYTF.

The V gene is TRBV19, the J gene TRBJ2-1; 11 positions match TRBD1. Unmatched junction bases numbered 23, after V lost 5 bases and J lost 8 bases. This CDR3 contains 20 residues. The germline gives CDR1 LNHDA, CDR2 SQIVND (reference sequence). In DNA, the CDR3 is TGTGCCAGTAGTTCATCGGCGACTTGGTTGTGGGACAGGGGGACCGATGAGCAGTTCTTC. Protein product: CASSSSATWLWDRGTDEQFF.

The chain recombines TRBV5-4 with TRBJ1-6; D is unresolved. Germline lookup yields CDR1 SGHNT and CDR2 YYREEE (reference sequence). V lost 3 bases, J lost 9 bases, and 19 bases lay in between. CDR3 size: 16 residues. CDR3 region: CASSSPDSGRGSPLHF. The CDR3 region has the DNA TGTGCCAGCAGCTCCCCGGACTCCGGTAGAGGTTCACCCCTCCACTTT.

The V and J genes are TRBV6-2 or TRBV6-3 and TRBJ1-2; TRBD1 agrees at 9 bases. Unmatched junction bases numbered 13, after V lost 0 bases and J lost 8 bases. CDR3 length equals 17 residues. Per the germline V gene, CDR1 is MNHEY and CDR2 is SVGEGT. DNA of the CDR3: TGTGCCAGCAGTTACTCGAACATGGGACAGGGCCCCCCGGGCTACACCTTC. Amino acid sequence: CASSYSNMGQGPPGYTF.

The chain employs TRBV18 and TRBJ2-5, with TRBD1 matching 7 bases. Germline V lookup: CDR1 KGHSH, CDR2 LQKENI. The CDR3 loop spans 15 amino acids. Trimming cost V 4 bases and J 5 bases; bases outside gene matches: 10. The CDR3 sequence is CASSLMDRPVETQYF. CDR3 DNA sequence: TGTGCCAGCTCACTTATGGACAGGCCGGTCGAGACCCAGTACTTC.

CDR3 in DNA: TGTGCCACCGGATACCCGAACAGGGTAGTTAATGAAAAACTGTTTTTT. This sequence encodes CATGYPNRVVNEKLFF. The V and J genes are TRBV5-8 and TRBJ1-4, with D possibly being TRBD1 (6 bases). The CDR3 covers 16 residues. The V gene's germline CDR1 is SGHTS and CDR2 YDEGEE. The V and J ends lost 9 bases and 4 bases respectively, with 22 bases between them. Supplemented by reference TRBV5-8 and TRBJ1-4, the full variable domain reads EAGVTQSPTHLIKTRGQQATLRCSPISGHTSVYWYQQALGLGLQFLLWYDEGEERNRGNFPPRFSGRQFPNYSSELNVNALELEDSALYLCATGYPNRVVNEKLFFGSGTQLSVL.

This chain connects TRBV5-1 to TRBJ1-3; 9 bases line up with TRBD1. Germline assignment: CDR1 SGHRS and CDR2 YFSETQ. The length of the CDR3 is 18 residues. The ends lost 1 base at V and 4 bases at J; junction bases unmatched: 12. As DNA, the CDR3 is TGCGCCAGCAGCTTGTCGGCGCAAAGGACAGGGGTCGGAAACACCATATATTTT. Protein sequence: CASSLSAQRTGVGNTIYF.

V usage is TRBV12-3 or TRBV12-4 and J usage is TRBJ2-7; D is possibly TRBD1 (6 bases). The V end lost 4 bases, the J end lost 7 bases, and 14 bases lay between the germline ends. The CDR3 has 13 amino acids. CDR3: CASSYGQSGEQYF. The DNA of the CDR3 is TGTGCCAGCAGTTATGGACAGTCGGGAGAGCAGTACTTC.

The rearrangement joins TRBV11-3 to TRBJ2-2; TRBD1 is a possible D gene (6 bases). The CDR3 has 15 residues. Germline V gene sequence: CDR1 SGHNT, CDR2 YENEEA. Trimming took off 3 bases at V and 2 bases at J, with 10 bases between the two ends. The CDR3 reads CASSFGQLNTGELFF. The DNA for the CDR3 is TGTGCCAGCAGCTTCGGACAGCTCAACACCGGGGAGCTGTTTTTT.

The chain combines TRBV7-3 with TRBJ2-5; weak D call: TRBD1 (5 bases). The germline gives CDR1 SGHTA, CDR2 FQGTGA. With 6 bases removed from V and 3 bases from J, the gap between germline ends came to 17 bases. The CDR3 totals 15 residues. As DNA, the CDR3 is TGTGCCAGCAGTTTGGGCCTCAGGGATGAAGAGACCCAGTACTTC. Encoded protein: CASSLGLRDEETQYF.

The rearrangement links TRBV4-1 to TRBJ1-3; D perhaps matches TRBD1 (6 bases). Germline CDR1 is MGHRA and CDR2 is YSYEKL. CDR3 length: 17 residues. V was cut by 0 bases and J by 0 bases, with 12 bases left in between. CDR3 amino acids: CASSQDRTVYSGNTIYF. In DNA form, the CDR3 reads TGCGCCAGCAGCCAAGATCGGACAGTCTACTCTGGAAACACCATATATTTT.

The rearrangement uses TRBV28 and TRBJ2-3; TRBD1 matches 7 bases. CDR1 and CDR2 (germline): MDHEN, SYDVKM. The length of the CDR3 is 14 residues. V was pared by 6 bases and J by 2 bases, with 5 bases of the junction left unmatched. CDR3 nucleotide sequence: TGTGCCAGCAGCTTGGGGACAGTCACAGATACGCAGTATTTT. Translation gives CASSLGTVTDTQYF.